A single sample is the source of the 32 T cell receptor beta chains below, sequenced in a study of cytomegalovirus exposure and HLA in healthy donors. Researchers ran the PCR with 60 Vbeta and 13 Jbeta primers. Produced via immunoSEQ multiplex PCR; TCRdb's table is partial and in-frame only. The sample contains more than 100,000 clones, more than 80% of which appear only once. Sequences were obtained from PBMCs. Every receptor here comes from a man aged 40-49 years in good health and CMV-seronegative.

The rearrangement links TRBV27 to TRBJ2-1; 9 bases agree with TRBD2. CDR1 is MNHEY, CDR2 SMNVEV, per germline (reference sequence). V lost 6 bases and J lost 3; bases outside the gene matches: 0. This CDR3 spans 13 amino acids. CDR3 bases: TGTGCCAGCAGACTAGCGGGCTACAATGAGCAGTTCTTC. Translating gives CASRLAGYNEQFF.

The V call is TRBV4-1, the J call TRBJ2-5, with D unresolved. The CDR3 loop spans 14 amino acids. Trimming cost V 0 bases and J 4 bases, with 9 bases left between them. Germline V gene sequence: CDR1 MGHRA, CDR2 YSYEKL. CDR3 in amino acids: CASSQDQTSETQYF. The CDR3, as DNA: TGCGCCAGCAGCCAAGATCAAACATCAGAGACCCAGTACTTC.

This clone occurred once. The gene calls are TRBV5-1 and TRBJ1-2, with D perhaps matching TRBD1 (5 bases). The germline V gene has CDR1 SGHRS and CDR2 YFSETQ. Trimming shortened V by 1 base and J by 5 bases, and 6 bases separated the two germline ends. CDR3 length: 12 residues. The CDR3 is CASSLTGYGYTF. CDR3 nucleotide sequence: TGCGCCAGCAGCTTGACAGGTTATGGCTACACCTTC.

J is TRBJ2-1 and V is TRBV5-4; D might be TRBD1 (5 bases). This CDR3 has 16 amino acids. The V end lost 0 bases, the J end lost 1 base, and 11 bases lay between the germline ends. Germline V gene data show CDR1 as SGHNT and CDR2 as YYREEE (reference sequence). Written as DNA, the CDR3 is TGTGCCAGCAGCTTGGGACGTGGGGCTTCCTACAATGAGCAGTTCTTC. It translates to CASSLGRGASYNEQFF.

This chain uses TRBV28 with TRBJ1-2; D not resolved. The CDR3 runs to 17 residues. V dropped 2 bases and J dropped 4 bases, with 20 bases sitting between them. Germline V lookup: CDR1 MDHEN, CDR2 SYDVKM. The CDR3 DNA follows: TGTGCCAGCAGTTTACCCCCTCTCGAGGGCCTTCGCTATGGCTACACCTTC. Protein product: CASSLPPLEGLRYGYTF.

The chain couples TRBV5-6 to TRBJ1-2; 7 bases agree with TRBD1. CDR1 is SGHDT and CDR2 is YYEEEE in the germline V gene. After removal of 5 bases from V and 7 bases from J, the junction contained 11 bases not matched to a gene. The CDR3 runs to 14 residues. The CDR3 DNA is TGTGCCAGCAGACAGGGGAAAGTCTCGGGTGGCTACACCTTC. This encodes CASRQGKVSGGYTF.

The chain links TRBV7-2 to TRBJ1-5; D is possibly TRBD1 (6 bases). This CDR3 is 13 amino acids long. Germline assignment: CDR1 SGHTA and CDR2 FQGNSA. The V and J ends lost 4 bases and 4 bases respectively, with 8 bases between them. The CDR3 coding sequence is TGTGCCAGCAGCTATACAGGGAATCAGCCCCAGCATTTT. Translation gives CASSYTGNQPQHF. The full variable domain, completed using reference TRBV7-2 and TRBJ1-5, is GAGVSQSPSNKVTEKGKDVELRCDPISGHTALYWYRQSLGQGLEFLIYFQGNSAPDKSGLPSDRFSAERTGGSVSTLTIQRTQQEDSAVYLCASSYTGNQPQHFGDGTRLSIL.

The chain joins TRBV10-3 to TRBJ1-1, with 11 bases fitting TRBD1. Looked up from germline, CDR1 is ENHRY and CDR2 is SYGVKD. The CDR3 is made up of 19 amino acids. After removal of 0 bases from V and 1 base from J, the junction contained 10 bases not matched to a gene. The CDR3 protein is CAISESPPGTGGWNTEAFF. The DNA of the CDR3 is TGTGCCATCAGTGAGTCGCCCCCCGGGACAGGGGGGTGGAACACTGAAGCTTTCTTT.

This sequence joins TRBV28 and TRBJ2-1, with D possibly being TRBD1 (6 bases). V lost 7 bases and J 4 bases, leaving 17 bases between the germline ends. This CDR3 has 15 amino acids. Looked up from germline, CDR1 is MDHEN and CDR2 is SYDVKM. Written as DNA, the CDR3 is TGTGCCAGCACCTCCGTGAGACAGGAGTACAATGAGCAGTTCTTC. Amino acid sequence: CASTSVRQEYNEQFF.

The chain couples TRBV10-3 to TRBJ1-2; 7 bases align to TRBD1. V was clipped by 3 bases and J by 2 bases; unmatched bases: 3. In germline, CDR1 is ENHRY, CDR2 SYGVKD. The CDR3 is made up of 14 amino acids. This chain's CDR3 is CAISEGRGNYGYTF. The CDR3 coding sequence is TGTGCCATCAGTGAAGGCAGGGGGAACTATGGCTACACCTTC.

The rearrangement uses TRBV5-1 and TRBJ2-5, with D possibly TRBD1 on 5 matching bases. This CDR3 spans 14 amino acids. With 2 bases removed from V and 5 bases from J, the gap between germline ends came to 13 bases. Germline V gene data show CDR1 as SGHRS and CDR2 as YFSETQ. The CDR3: CASSFLGAGETQYF. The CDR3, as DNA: TGCGCCAGCAGCTTCCTTGGGGCAGGGGAGACCCAGTACTTC.

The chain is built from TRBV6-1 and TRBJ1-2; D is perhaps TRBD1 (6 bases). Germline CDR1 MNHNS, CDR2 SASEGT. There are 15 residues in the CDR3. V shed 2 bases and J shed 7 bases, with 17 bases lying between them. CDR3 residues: CASSERTAGAPGYTF. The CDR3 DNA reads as TGTGCCAGCAGTGAACGGACAGCCGGAGCTCCTGGCTACACCTTC.

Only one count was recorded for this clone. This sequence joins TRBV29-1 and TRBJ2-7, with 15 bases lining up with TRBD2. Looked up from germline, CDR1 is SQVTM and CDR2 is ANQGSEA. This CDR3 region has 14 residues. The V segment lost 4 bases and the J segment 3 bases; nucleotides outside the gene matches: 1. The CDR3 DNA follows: TGCAGCGTTGGGACTAGCGGGAGGGGCTACGAGCAGTACTTC. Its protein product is CSVGTSGRGYEQYF.

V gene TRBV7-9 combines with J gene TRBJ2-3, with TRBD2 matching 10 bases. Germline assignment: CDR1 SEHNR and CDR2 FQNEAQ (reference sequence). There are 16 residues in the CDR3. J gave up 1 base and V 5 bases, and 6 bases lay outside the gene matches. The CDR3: CASSPPGTSGTDTQYF. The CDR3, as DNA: TGTGCCAGCAGCCCCCCCGGGACTAGCGGCACAGATACGCAGTATTTT.

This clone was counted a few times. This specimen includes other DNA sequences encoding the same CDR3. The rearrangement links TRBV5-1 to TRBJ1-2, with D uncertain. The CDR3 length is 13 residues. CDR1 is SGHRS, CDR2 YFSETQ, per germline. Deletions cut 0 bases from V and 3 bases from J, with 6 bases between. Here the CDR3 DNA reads TGCGCCAGCAGCTTGGGTTCGGACTATGGCTACACCTTC. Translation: CASSLGSDYGYTF.

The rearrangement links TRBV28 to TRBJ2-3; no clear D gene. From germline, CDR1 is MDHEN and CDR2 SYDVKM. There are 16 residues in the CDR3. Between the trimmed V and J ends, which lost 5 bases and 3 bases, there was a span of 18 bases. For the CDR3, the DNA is TGTGCCAGCAGTCTCCGGATCGGAGTCCGGACAGATACGCAGTATTTT. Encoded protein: CASSLRIGVRTDTQYF.

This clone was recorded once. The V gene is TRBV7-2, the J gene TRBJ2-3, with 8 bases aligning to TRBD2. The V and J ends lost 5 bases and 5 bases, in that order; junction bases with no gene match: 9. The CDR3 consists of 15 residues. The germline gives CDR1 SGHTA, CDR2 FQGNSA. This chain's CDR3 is CASSHGAGVGDTQYF. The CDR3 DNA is TGTGCCAGCAGCCACGGAGCGGGAGTTGGAGATACGCAGTATTTT.

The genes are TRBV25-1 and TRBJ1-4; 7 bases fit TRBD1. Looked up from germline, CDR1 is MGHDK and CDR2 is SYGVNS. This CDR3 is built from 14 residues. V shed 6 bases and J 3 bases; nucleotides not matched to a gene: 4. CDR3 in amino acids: CASSQGQPNEKLFF. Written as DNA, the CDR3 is TGTGCCAGCAGCCAGGGACAGCCTAATGAAAAACTGTTTTTT.

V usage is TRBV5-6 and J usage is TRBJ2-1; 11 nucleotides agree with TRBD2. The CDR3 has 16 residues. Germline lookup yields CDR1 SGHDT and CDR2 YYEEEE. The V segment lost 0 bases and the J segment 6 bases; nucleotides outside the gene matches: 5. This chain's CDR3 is CASSLARSGGGNEQFF. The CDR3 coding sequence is TGTGCCAGCAGCTTGGCCCGTAGCGGGGGGGGCAATGAGCAGTTCTTC.

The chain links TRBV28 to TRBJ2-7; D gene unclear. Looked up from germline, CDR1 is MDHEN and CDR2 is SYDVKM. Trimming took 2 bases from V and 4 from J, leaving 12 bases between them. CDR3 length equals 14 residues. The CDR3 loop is CASSLRQWSYEQYF. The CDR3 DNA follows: TGTGCCAGCAGTTTACGGCAGTGGAGTTACGAGCAGTACTTC.

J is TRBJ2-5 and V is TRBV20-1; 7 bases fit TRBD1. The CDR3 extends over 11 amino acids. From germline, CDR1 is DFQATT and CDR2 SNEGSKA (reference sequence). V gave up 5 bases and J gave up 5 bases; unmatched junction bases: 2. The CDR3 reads CSAPRGETQYF. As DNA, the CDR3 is TGCAGTGCTCCCAGGGGGGAGACCCAGTACTTC.

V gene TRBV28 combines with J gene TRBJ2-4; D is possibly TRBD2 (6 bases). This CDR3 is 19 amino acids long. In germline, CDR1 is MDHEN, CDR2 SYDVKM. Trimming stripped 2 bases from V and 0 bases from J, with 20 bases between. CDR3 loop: CASSLLVGGTDLAKNIQYF. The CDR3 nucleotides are TGTGCCAGCAGTTTACTGGTAGGCGGGACCGACCTAGCCAAAAACATTCAGTACTTC.

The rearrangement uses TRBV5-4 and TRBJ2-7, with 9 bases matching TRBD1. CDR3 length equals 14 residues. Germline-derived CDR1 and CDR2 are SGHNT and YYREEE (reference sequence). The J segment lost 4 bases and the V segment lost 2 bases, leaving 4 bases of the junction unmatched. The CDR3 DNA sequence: TGTGCCAGCAGCTTAATGACAGGGGGATACGAGCAGTACTTC. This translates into CASSLMTGGYEQYF.

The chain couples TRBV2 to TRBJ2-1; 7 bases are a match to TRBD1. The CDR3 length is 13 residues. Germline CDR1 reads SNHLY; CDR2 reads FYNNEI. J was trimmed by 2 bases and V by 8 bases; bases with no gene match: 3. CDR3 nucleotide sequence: TGTGCCAGCCGGGACAGCCCCTACAATGAGCAGTTCTTC. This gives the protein CASRDSPYNEQFF.

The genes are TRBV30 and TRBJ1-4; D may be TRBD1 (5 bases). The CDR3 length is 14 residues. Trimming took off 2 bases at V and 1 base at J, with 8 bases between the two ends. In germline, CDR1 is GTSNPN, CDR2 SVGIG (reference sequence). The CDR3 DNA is TGTGCCTGGAGTACGGACAAAACTAATGAAAAACTGTTTTTT. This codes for CAWSTDKTNEKLFF.

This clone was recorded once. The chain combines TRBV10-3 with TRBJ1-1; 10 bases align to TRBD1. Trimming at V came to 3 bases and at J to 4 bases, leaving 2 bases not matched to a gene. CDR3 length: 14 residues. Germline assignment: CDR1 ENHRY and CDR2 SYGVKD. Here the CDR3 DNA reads TGTGCCATCAGTGAACGGACAGGGGGCACTGAAGCTTTCTTT. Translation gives CAISERTGGTEAFF.

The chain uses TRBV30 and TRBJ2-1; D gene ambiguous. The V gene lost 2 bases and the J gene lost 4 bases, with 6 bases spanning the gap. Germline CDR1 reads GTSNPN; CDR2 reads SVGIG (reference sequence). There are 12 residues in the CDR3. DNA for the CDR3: TGTGCCTGGAGTTTCAGATACAATGAGCAGTTCTTC. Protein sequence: CAWSFRYNEQFF.

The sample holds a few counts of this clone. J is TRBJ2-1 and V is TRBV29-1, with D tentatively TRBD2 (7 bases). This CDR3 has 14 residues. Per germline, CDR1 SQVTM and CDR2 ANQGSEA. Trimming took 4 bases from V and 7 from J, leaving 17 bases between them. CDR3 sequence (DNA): TGCAGCGTTGCTTGGCGGGGGCCATTTAATGAGCAGTTCTTC. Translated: CSVAWRGPFNEQFF.

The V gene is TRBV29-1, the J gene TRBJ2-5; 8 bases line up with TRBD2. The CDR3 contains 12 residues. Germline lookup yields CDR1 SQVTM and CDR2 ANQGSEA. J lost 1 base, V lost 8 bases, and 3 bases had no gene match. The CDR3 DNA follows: TGCAGCTCCGGGGGGGCCCAAGAGACCCAGTACTTC. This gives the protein CSSGGAQETQYF.

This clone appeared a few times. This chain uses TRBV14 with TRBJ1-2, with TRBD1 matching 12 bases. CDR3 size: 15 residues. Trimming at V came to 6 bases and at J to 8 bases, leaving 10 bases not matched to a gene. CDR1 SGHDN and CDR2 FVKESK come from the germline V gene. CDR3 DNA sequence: TGTGCCAGCAGTCCCTCCGGGACAGGGGGCTCGGGCTACACCTTC. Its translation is CASSPSGTGGSGYTF.

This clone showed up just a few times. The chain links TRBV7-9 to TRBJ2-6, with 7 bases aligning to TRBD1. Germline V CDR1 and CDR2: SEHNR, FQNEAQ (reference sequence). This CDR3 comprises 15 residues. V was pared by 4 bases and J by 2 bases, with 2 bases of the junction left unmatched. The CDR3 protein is CASSSDRAGANVLTF. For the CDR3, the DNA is TGTGCCAGCAGCTCCGACAGGGCTGGGGCCAACGTCCTGACTTTC.

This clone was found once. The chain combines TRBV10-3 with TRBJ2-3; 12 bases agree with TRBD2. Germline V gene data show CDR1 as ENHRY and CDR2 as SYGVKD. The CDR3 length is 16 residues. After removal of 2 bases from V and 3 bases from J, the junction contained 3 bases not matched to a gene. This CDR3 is CAISEALAGGTDTQYF. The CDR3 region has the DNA TGTGCCATCAGTGAGGCACTAGCGGGGGGAACAGATACGCAGTATTTT.